This T cell receptor beta chain was sequenced for a study of cytomegalovirus exposure and HLA in healthy donors. The CDR3 totals 14 residues. Looked up from germline, CDR1 is SGHDT and CDR2 is YYEEEE. V lost 4 bases, J lost 8 bases, and 10 bases stayed unmatched. Method: immunoSEQ multiplex PCR; TCRdb's copy keeps in-frame clones and lacks some. The sample has 200,000 to 250,000 clones; over 75% are singletons. Sequencing was performed on PBMCs. The gene calls are TRBV5-6 and TRBJ1-2; 8 bases align to TRBD1. This clonotype originated in a man younger than 35 in good health and CMV-seropositive. CDR3 amino acids: CASSMDRVPGGYTF. CDR3 nucleotide sequence: TGTGCCAGCAGCATGGACAGGGTGCCCGGCGGCTACACCTTC.